This passage covers 15 T cell receptor beta chains from one sample sequenced in a study of blood T cell repertoires in COVID-19. Produced via immunoSEQ multiplex PCR; TCRdb's table is partial and in-frame only. This sample has around 300,000 clones, with 90% found just once. The sequencing input was PBMCs or T cells enriched from blood (not recorded which). These receptors all stem from a woman in her late teens or twenties with acute COVID-19.

The V call is TRBV28, the J call TRBJ1-4, with a weak D call TRBD1 (5 bases). V lost 6 bases and J 5 bases, leaving 19 bases between the germline ends. Germline V gene sequence: CDR1 MDHEN, CDR2 SYDVKM. This CDR3 comprises 16 residues. CDR3 sequence: CASSPGGTALNEKLFF. CDR3 in DNA: TGTGCCAGCAGCCCGGGGGGGACGGCCCTAAATGAAAAACTGTTTTTT.

The CDR3 here is CASSTRQYLNYGYTF. In DNA, the CDR3 is TGTGCCAGTAGTACCCGACAGTATCTTAACTATGGCTACACCTTC. The rearrangement links TRBV19 to TRBJ1-2; a weak D match, TRBD1 (5 bases). The CDR3 contains 15 residues. Per the germline V gene, CDR1 is LNHDA and CDR2 is SQIVND (reference sequence). V lost 4 bases and J lost 1, with 13 bases in between.

This clone was observed a single time. The chain recombines TRBV5-8 with TRBJ1-4; no clear D. The germline V gene encodes CDR1 SGHTS and CDR2 YDEGEE. V shed 4 bases and J shed 5 bases, with 15 bases lying between them. The CDR3 extends over 15 amino acids. The DNA for the CDR3 is TGTGCCAGCAGCCACTGGACCGGGGAAAATGAAAAACTGTTTTTT. Translated: CASSHWTGENEKLFF. The full variable domain, completed using reference TRBV5-8 and TRBJ1-4, is EAGVTQSPTHLIKTRGQQATLRCSPISGHTSVYWYQQALGLGLQFLLWYDEGEERNRGNFPPRFSGRQFPNYSSELNVNALELEDSALYLCASSHWTGENEKLFFGSGTQLSVL.

The CDR3 DNA is TGTGCCAGCAGCGCGACAGGAAGCAATCAGCCCCAGCATTTT. Its protein product is CASSATGSNQPQHF. V gene TRBV6-5 combines with J gene TRBJ1-5, with a weak D call TRBD1 (6 bases). CDR3 length: 14 residues. Trimming cost V 6 bases and J 1 base, with 10 bases left between them. Germline-derived CDR1 and CDR2 are MNHEY and SVGAGI.

This chain joins TRBV18 and TRBJ1-2, with 9 bases aligning to TRBD1. The V gene's germline CDR1 is KGHSH and CDR2 LQKENI. V lost 0 bases and J lost 4; bases outside the gene matches: 6. The CDR3 totals 16 residues. The CDR3 reads CASSPPRTGAGYGYTF. CDR3 nucleotides: TGTGCCAGCTCACCACCGAGGACAGGGGCGGGCTATGGCTACACCTTC.

This clone occurred a few times. CDR3 residues: CASSEGTAYYGYTF. In DNA form, the CDR3 reads TGTGCCAGCAGTGAAGGGACAGCTTACTATGGCTACACCTTC. The chain has TRBV6-1 and TRBJ1-2, with D possibly TRBD1 on 6 matching bases. In germline, CDR1 is MNHNS, CDR2 SASEGT. Trimming pared 1 base from V and 3 bases from J, leaving 9 bases between. The CDR3 consists of 14 residues.

The chain combines TRBV7-9 with TRBJ1-1; TRBD1 agrees at 7 bases. CDR1 is SEHNR and CDR2 is FQNEAQ in the germline V gene (reference sequence). The CDR3 sequence is 11 residues long. Trimming removed 4 bases from V and 11 bases from J; junction bases left unmatched: 4. The CDR3 nucleotides are TGTGCCAGCAGCTCAGGGGGTCTGGCTTTCTTT. Translated, it gives CASSSGGLAFF.

This chain connects TRBV3-1 (or the pseudogene TRBV3-2) to TRBJ2-3, with 7 bases aligning to TRBD2. Germline CDR1 and CDR2: LGHDT and YNNKEL (reference sequence). V shed 1 base and J 4 bases; nucleotides not matched to a gene: 5. CDR3 length: 15 amino acids. CDR3 coding DNA: TGTGCCAGCAGCCAAGTGACTAGCATTGCAGATACGCAGTATTTT. Its translation is CASSQVTSIADTQYF.

V gene TRBV7-9 combines with J gene TRBJ1-1; D unresolved. Trimming removed 5 bases from V and 0 bases from J, with 16 bases in between. Germline V gives CDR1 SEHNR, CDR2 FQNEAQ (reference sequence). CDR3 length: 16 amino acids. CDR3 nucleotides: TGTGCCAGCAGCCAGACGCCCACGGGGATGAACACTGAAGCTTTCTTT. Protein product: CASSQTPTGMNTEAFF.

A word on this clone: Compared with germline, one end of the junction differs, possibly owing to a read error. The J gene is TRBJ1-1, the V gene TRBV19, with D possibly being TRBD1 (6 bases). Germline V gives CDR1 LNHDA, CDR2 SQIVND (reference sequence). There are 13 residues in the CDR3. Here the CDR3 DNA reads TGTACCAGTAGTACAGGGATGTCGTCTGAAGCTTTCTTT. This gives the protein CTSSTGMSSEAFF.

This rearrangement joins TRBV19 to TRBJ1-5, with 8 bases that match TRBD1. Germline V gives CDR1 LNHDA, CDR2 SQIVND (reference sequence). The V gene end was trimmed by 4 bases and the J gene end by 3 bases; junction bases not matched to a gene: 5. CDR3 length: 15 residues. The CDR3 sequence is CASSKDRAYNQPQHF. DNA for the CDR3: TGTGCCAGTAGTAAGGACAGGGCCTACAATCAGCCCCAGCATTTT.

V is TRBV6-5 and J is TRBJ1-1; D uncertain. The germline V gene encodes CDR1 MNHEY and CDR2 SVGAGI. The CDR3 sequence is 15 residues long. Deletions cut 6 bases from V and 1 base from J, with 15 bases between. CDR3 region: CASRRHGSPNTEAFF. CDR3 sequence (DNA): TGTGCCAGCAGACGCCATGGCTCCCCGAACACTGAAGCTTTCTTT.

As for this clone: A read error may account for a junction end that differs from germline. The chain links TRBV19 to TRBJ1-1; 7 nucleotides align to TRBD1. CDR1 LNHDA and CDR2 SQIVND come from the germline V gene (reference sequence). The CDR3 spans 14 residues. DNA of the CDR3: TGTGCCAGTACACGGCAGGGGGGAACGTCTGAGGCTTTCTTT. Protein sequence: CASTRQGGTSEAFF.

The chain combines TRBV28 with TRBJ2-2, with 7 bases identical to TRBD1. The CDR3 spans 16 residues. Trimming cost V 5 bases and J 1 base; bases outside gene matches: 7. Germline V gene sequence: CDR1 MDHEN, CDR2 SYDVKM. CDR3 amino acids: CASSQPGGQNTGELFF. For the CDR3, the DNA is TGTGCCAGCAGTCAGCCAGGGGGACAGAACACCGGGGAGCTGTTTTTT.

The chain uses TRBV3-1 (or the pseudogene TRBV3-2) and TRBJ1-1, with a tentative D call TRBD1 (5 bases). V was shortened by 7 bases and J by 2 bases, with 14 bases between the two germline ends. The CDR3 loop spans 14 amino acids. Looked up from germline, CDR1 is LGHDT and CDR2 is YNNKEL (reference sequence). CDR3 sequence reads: CASTGLGGNTEAFF. CDR3 sequence (DNA): TGTGCCAGCACCGGGCTGGGGGGTAACACTGAAGCTTTCTTT.